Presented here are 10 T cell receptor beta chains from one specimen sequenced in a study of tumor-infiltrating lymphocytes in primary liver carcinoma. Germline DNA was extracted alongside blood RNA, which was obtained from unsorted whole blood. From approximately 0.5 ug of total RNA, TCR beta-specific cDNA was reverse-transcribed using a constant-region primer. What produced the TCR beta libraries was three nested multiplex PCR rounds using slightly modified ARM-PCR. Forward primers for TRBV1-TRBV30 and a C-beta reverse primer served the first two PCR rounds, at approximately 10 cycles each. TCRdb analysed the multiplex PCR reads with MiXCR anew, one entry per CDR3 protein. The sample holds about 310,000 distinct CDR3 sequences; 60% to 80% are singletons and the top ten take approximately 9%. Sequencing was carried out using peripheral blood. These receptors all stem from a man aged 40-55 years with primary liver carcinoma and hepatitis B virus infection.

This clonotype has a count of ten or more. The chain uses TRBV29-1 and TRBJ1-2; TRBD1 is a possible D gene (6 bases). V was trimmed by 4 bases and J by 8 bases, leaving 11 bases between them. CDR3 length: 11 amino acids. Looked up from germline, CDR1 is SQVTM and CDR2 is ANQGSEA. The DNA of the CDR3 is TGCAGCGTTGGTCAGGGGCGGGGCTACACCTTC. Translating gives CSVGQGRGYTF.

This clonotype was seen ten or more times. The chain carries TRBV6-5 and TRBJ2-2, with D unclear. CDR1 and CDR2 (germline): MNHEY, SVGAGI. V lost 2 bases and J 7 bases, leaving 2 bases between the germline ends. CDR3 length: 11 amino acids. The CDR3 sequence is CASSYVGELFF. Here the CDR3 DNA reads TGTGCCAGCAGTTACGTCGGGGAGCTGTTTTTT.

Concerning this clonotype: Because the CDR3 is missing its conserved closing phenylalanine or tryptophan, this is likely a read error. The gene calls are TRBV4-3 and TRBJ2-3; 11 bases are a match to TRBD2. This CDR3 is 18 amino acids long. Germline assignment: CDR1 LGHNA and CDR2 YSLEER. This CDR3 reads CSSSQVSSGRLRTDMQYL. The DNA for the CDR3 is TGCTCCAGCAGCCAAGTGTCTAGCGGGAGGCTTCGTACAGATATGCAGTATCTT.

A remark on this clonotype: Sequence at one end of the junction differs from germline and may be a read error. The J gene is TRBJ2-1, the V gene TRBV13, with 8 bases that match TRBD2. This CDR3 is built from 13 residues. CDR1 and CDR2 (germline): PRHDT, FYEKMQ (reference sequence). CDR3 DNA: TGTGCCGGCAGCTCCGGGACTAGAAATGAGCAGTTCTTC. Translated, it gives CAGSSGTRNEQFF.

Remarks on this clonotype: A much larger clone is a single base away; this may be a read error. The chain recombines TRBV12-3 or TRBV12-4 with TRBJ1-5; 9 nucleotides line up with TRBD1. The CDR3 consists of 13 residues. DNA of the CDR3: TGTGTCAGCAGTTGGGACAGGGCCCAGCCCCAGCATTTT. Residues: CVSSWDRAQPQHF.

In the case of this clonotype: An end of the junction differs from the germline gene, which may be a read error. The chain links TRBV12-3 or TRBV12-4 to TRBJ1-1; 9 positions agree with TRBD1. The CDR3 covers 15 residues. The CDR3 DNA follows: TGTGACAGCAGTACGACCCGGGACAGGGTCCCTGGAGCTTTCTTT. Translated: CDSSTTRDRVPGAFF.

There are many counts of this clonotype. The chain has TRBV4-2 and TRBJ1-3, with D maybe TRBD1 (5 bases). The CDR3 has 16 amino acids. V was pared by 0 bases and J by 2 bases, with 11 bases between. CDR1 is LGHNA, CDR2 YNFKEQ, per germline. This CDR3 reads CASSQDAGVAGNTIYF. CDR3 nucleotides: TGTGCCAGCAGCCAAGATGCGGGGGTAGCTGGAAACACCATATATTTT.

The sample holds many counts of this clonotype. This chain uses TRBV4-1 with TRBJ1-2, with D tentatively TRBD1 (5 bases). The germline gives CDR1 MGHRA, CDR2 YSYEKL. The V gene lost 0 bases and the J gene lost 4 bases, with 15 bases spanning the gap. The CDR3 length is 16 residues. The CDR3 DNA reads TGCGCCAGCAGCCAAGATGAGGCAGGGACGGCCTATGGCTACACCTTC. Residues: CASSQDEAGTAYGYTF.

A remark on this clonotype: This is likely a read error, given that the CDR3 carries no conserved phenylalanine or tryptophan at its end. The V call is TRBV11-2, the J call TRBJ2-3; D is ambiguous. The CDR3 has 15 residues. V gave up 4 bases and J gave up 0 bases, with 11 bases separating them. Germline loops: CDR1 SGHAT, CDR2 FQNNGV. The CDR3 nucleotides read TGTGCCAGCAGCTCCATAGTTCACAGCACAGATACGCAGTATCTT. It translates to CASSSIVHSTDTQYL.

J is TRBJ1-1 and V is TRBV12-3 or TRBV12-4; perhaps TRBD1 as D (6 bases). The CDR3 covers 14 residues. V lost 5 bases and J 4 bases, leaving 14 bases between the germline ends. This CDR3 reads CASSGNRVFTEAFF. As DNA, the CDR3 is TGTGCCAGCAGTGGAAACAGGGTTTTCACTGAAGCTTTCTTT.